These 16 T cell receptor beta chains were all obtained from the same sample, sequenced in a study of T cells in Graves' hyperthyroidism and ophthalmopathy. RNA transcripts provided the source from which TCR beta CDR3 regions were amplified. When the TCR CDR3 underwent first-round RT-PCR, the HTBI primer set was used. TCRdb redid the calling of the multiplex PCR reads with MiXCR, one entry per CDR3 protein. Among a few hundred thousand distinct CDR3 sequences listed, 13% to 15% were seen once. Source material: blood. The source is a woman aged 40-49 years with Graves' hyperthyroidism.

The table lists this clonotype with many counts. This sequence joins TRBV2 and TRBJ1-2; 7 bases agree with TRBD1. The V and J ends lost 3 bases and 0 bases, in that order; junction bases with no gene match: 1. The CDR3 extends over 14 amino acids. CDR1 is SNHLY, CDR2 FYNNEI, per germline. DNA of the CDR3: TGTGCCAGCAGTGAGGGACAGCCTAACTATGGCTACACCTTC. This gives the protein CASSEGQPNYGYTF.

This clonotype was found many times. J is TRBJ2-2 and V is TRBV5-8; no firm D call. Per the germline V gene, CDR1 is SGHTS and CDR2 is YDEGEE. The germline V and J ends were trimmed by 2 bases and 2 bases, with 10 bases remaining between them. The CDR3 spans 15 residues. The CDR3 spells CASSFGQFNTGELFF. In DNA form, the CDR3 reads TGTGCCAGCAGCTTCGGGCAGTTTAACACCGGGGAGCTGTTTTTT.

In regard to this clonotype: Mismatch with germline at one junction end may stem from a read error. Written as DNA, the CDR3 is TGTGCCAGCAGTGACCCGTCAGCTTTTAGCGGAAACGCCATATATTTT. This gives the protein CASSDPSAFSGNAIYF. The V and J genes are TRBV2 and TRBJ1-3; D is unclear. Germline CDR1 is SNHLY and CDR2 is FYNNEI. The CDR3 extends over 16 amino acids.

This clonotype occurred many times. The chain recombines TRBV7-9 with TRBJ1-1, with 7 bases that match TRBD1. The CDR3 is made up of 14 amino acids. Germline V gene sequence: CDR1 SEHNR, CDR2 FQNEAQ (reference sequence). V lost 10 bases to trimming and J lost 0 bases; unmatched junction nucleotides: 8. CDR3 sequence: CATSGGDMNTEAFF. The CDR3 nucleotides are TGTGCCACATCAGGGGGGGACATGAACACTGAAGCTTTCTTT.

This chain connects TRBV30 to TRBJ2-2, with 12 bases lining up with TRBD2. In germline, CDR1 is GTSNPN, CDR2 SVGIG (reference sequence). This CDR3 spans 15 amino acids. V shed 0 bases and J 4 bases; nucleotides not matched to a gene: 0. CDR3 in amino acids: CAWSVLAGGTGELFF. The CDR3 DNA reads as TGTGCCTGGAGTGTACTAGCGGGAGGCACCGGGGAGCTGTTTTTT.

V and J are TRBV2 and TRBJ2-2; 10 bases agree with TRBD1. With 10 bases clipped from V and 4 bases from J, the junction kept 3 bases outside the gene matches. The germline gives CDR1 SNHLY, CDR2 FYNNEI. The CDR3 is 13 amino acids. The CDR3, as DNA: TGTGCCAACAGGACAGGGGGCACCGGGGAGCTGTTTTTT. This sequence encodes CANRTGGTGELFF.

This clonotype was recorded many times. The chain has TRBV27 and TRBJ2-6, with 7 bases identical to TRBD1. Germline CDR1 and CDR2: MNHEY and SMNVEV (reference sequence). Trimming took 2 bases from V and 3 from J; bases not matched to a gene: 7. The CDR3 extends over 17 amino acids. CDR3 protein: CASSLVGRGSGANVLTF. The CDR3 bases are TGTGCCAGCAGTTTAGTAGGCAGGGGGAGTGGGGCCAACGTCCTGACTTTC.

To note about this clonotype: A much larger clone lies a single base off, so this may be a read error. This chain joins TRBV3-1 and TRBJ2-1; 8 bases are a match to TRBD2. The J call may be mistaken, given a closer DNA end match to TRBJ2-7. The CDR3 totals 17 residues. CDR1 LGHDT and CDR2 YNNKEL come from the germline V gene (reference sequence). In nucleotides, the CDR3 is TGTGCCAGCAGCCAAGATTTGGTACTAGCGGCTTACAATGAGCAGTACTTC. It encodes CASSQDLVLAAYNEQYF.

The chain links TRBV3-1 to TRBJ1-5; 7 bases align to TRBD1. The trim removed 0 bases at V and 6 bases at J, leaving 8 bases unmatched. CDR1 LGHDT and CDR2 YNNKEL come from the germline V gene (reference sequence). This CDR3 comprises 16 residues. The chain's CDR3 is CASSQDPGGGGQPQHF. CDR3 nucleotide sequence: TGTGCCAGCAGCCAAGATCCAGGGGGGGGTGGTCAGCCCCAGCATTTT.

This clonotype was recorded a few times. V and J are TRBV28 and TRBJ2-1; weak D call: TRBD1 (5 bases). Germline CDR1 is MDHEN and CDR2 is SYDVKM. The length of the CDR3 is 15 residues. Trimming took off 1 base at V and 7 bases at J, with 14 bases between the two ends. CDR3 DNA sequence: TGTGCCAGCAGTTTATCCACAGTGGGGCCAAATGAGCAGTTCTTC. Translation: CASSLSTVGPNEQFF. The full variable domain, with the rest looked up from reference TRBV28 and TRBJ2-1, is DVKVTQSSRYLVKRTGEKVFLECVQDMDHENMFWYRQDPGLGLRLIYFSYDVKMKEKGDIPEGYSVSREKKERFSLILESASTNQTSMYLCASSLSTVGPNEQFFGPGTRLTVL.

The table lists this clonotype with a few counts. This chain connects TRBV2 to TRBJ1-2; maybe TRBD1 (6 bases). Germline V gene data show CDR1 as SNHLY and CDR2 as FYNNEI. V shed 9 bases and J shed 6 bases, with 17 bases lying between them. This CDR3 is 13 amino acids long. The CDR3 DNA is TGTGCCAGAAGAACCACAGGGACGGATGGCTACACCTTC. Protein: CARRTTGTDGYTF. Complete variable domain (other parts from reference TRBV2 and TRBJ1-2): EPEVTQTPSHQVTQMGQEVILRCVPISNHLYFYWYRQILGQKVEFLVSFYNNEISEKSEIFDDQFSVERPDGSNFTLKIRSTKLEDSAMYFCARRTTGTDGYTFGSGTRLTVV.

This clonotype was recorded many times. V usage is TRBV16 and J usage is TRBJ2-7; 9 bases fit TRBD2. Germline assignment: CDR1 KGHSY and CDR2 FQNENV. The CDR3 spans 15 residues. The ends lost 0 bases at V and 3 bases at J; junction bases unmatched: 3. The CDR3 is CASSQSASGVYEQYF. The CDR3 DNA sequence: TGTGCCAGCAGCCAATCGGCTAGCGGGGTCTACGAGCAGTACTTC. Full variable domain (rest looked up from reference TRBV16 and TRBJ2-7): GEEVAQTPKHLVRGEGQKAKLYCAPIKGHSYVFWYQQVLKNEFKFLISFQNENVFDETGMPKERFSAKCLPNSPCSLEIQATKLEDSAVYFCASSQSASGVYEQYFGPGTRLTVT.

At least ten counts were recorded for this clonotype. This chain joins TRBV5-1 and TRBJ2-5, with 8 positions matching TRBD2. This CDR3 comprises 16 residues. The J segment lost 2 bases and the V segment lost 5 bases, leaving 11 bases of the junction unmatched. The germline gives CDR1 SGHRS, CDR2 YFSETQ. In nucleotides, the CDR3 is TGCGCCAGCAGATCCGTGCTAGCGGGTTCGCAAGAGACCCAGTACTTC. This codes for CASRSVLAGSQETQYF.

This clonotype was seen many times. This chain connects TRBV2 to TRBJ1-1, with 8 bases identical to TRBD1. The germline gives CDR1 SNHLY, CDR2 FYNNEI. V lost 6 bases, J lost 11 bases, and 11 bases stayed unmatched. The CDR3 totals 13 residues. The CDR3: CASRPQGAGRAFF. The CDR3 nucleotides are TGTGCCAGCAGGCCCCAGGGGGCAGGCCGCGCTTTCTTT.

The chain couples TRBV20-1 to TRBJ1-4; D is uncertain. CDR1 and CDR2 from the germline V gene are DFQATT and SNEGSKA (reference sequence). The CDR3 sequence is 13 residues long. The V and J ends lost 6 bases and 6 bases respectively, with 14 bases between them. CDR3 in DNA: TGCAGTGCCGGGGTTAGACTGGATGAAAAACTGTTTTTT. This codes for CSAGVRLDEKLFF.

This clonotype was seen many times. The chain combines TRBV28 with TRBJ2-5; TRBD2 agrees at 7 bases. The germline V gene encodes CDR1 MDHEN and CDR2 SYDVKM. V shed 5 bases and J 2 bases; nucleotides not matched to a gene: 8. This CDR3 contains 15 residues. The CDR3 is CASSPSGSGQETQYF. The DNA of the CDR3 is TGTGCCAGCAGTCCTAGCGGCTCGGGTCAAGAGACCCAGTACTTC. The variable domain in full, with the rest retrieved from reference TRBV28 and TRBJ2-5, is DVKVTQSSRYLVKRTGEKVFLECVQDMDHENMFWYRQDPGLGLRLIYFSYDVKMKEKGDIPEGYSVSREKKERFSLILESASTNQTSMYLCASSPSGSGQETQYFGPGTRLLVL.